Below, 9 T cell receptor beta chains from the same sample are listed, as sequenced in a study of cytomegalovirus exposure and HLA in healthy donors. Primers included in the PCR were 60 Vbeta and 13 Jbeta primers. Sequencing used immunoSEQ multiplex PCR; TCRdb keeps in-frame clones, though not all of them. Among 150,000 to 200,000 clones listed, 80% were seen once. The source material was PBMCs. These receptors originate from a middle-aged woman in good health and CMV-seronegative.

V usage is TRBV2 and J usage is TRBJ2-5; TRBD1 matches 7 bases. The germline V gene has CDR1 SNHLY and CDR2 FYNNEI. The junction had 2 bases not matched to a gene; V was cut back by 6 bases and J by 4 bases. This CDR3 region has 12 residues. The CDR3 nucleotides are TGTGCCAGCAGACAGGGGTCAGAGACCCAGTACTTC. It yields the protein CASRQGSETQYF.

The chain joins TRBV7-3 to TRBJ2-3, with TRBD2 matching 10 bases. The germline V gene has CDR1 SGHTA and CDR2 FQGTGA. Trimming removed 2 bases from V and 5 bases from J; junction bases left unmatched: 4. The CDR3 length is 15 residues. DNA for the CDR3: TGTGCCAGCAGCTTAGGGCTAGCGGGAGTAGATACGCAGTATTTT. It codes for CASSLGLAGVDTQYF.

This clone was recorded once. The chain links TRBV5-6 to TRBJ2-3; TRBD2 matches at 7 bases. CDR3 length: 15 residues. The germline CDR1 and CDR2 sequences are SGHDT and YYEEEE. V gave up 4 bases and J gave up 3 bases; unmatched junction bases: 8. The CDR3 protein is CASSPPSGKTDTQYF. Written as DNA, the CDR3 is TGTGCCAGCAGCCCCCCTAGCGGAAAGACAGATACGCAGTATTTT. The entire variable domain, with the rest obtained from reference TRBV5-6 and TRBJ2-3, is as follows: DAGVTQSPTHLIKTRGQQVTLRCSPKSGHDTVSWYQQALGQGPQFIFQYYEEEERQRGNFPDRFSGHQFPNYSSELNVNALLLGDSALYLCASSPPSGKTDTQYFGPGTRLTVL.

This chain joins TRBV11-1 and TRBJ2-5; 10 positions agree with TRBD1. Trimming took 5 bases from V and 4 from J; bases not matched to a gene: 13. Germline V gives CDR1 SGHAT, CDR2 FQDESV (reference sequence). CDR3 length: 17 amino acids. The CDR3 region is CASSPGGQGWSGETQYF. The CDR3 nucleotides are TGTGCCAGCAGCCCAGGGGGACAGGGGTGGAGTGGAGAGACCCAGTACTTC.

This clone was seen only a few times. This chain connects TRBV5-6 to TRBJ2-7; a possible D gene is TRBD1 (5 bases). The CDR3 spans 14 residues. V was cut by 6 bases and J by 4 bases, with 17 bases left in between. CDR1 is SGHDT, CDR2 YYEEEE, per germline. The CDR3 nucleotides are TGTGCCAGCACCTCCCTAGGGGCGGATTACGAGCAGTACGTC. Residues: CASTSLGADYEQYV.

This clone was picked up one time. The CDR3 loop is CASSWGTGTNEQFF. The CDR3 bases are TGTGCCAGCAGCTGGGGAACAGGAACCAATGAGCAGTTCTTC. The J gene is TRBJ2-1, the V gene TRBV7-2, with a weak D call TRBD1 (5 bases). Trimming took off 4 bases at V and 6 bases at J, with 13 bases between the two ends. Germline V gives CDR1 SGHTA, CDR2 FQGNSA. There are 14 residues in the CDR3.

The chain employs TRBV15 and TRBJ1-5; D not resolved. The CDR3 runs 15 residues. CDR1 LNHNV and CDR2 YYDKDF come from the germline V gene (reference sequence). Trimming removed 4 bases at V and 0 bases at J, with 10 bases between. The DNA for the CDR3 is TGTGCCACCAGCACTACAGATTATAGCAATCAGCCCCAGCATTTT. Translated, it gives CATSTTDYSNQPQHF.

The chain carries TRBV6-1 and TRBJ2-7, with 8 nucleotides matching TRBD1. The V gene's germline CDR1 is MNHNS and CDR2 SASEGT. V was clipped by 6 bases and J by 4 bases; unmatched bases: 11. CDR3 length equals 15 residues. The CDR3 spells CASRSTGGLGYEQYV. CDR3 DNA sequence: TGTGCCAGCAGATCTACAGGGGGACTGGGTTACGAGCAGTACGTC.

This chain connects TRBV12-2 to TRBJ1-1; the table gives TRBD1 as D, unverified against the DNA. TRBV12-2 represents a pseudogene. The CDR3 runs to 18 residues. CDR3 amino acids: CASRLVGEDRAMNTEAFF. The CDR3 region has the DNA TGTGCAAGTCGCTTAGTGGGGGAAGACAGGGCAATGAACACTGAAGCTTTCTTT.